The clone carrying this T cell receptor (beta chain) turned up a few times. The antigen is unknown. The data stem from a study of identical twins. Germline CDR1 SQVTM, CDR2 ANQGSEA. V was shortened by 7 bases and J by 6 bases, with 12 bases between the two germline ends. The CDR3 is made up of 11 amino acids. Overall study findings and caveats: The study found that models underestimated out-of-frame TCR alpha sharing in monozygotic twins. Reduced insertions were recorded for abundant cord blood beta clonotypes, with no such pattern in memory repertoires.

TCRdb reanalysed the 5' RACE reads using MiXCR and keeps one entry per CDR3 protein. The table records a few hundred thousand distinct CDR3 sequences, more than 6.5% of them present only once. These data were also filed under a second study, of yellow fever vaccine responses in identical twins.

The sequence derives from a woman in her late teens or twenties in good health. V is TRBV29-1 and J is TRBJ1-2, with D possibly TRBD1 on 5 matching bases. Source material: memory (CD45RO+) T cells sorted from blood. In DNA, the CDR3 is TGCAGCGCCGAAGAGGGGAATGGCTACACCTTC. It codes for CSAEEGNGYTF.